What follows are 2 T cell receptor beta chains derived from one specimen sequenced in a study of cytomegalovirus exposure and HLA in healthy donors. PCR primers comprised 60 Vbeta and 13 Jbeta primers. Produced via immunoSEQ multiplex PCR; TCRdb's table is partial and in-frame only. The sample holds around 180,000 clones, roughly four fifths seen once. Material: PBMCs. The origin of the receptors is a woman aged 45 to 65 in good health and CMV-seronegative.

The chain joins TRBV30 to TRBJ1-1; D uncertain. This CDR3 is built from 15 residues. The V end was cut by 0 bases, the J end by 0 bases, with 11 bases between. Germline V gene data show CDR1 as GTSNPN and CDR2 as SVGIG (reference sequence). The CDR3 nucleotides read TGTGCCTGGAGTGTGGCTCGCATTTTGAACACTGAAGCTTTCTTT. Translated: CAWSVARILNTEAFF.

This clone has only a few counts. The chain joins TRBV29-1 to TRBJ1-1; 10 nucleotides agree with TRBD1. The CDR3 spans 16 residues. CDR1 is SQVTM and CDR2 is ANQGSEA in the germline V gene. Trimming cost V 7 bases and J 0 bases; bases outside gene matches: 11. CDR3 amino acids: CSAGQGVFTMNTEAFF. CDR3 nucleotide sequence: TGCAGCGCAGGACAGGGGGTCTTCACCATGAACACTGAAGCTTTCTTT.